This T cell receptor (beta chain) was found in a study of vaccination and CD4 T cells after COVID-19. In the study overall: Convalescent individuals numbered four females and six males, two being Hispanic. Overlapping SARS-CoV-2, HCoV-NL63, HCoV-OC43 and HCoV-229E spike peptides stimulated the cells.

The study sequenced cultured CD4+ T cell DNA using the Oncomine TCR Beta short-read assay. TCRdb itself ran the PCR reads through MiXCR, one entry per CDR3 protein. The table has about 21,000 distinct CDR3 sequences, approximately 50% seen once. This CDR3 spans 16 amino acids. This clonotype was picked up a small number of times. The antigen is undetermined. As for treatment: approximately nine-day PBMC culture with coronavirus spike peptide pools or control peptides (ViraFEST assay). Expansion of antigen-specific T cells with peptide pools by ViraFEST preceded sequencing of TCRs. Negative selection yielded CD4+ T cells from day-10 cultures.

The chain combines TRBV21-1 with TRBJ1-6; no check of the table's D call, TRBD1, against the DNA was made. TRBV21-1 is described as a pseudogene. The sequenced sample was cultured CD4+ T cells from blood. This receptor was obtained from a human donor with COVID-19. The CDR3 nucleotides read TGTGCCACCCTAACCGGGGCGGGGGCGGGAAATTCACCCCTCCACTTT. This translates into CATLTGAGAGNSPLHF.